This TCR beta chain was obtained from a study of blood T cell repertoires in COVID-19. Study-wide background: Researchers got acute and convalescent COVID-19 samples from the United States, Italy and Spain.

A Seattle source enrolled patients during active infection and followed them longitudinally. As handled by the study authors: Reference gene primer amplification gave estimated nucleated cell counts. Libraries were prepared by immunoSEQ multiplex PCR; TCRdb keeps only in-frame clonotypes and omits some of them. The DNA was the basis for D and trimming; V, J and clone size are from that table. This sample yields about 270,000 clones, of which around 84% are seen a single time; around 1.6% belongs to the top ten. Germline V CDR1 and CDR2: SGHVS, FQNEAQ. Trimming stripped 5 bases from V and 6 bases from J, with 34 bases between. This CDR3 is 21 amino acids long.

The sequenced material came from peripheral blood. The chain couples TRBV7-8 to TRBJ2-2; D is perhaps TRBD2 (6 bases). The sequence was collected from a human donor with COVID-19, enrolled during active disease. The donor label of this sample is uncertain. The CDR3 is CASSPARRREVIGVGAGELFF. The DNA for the CDR3 is TGTGCCAGCAGCCCCGCGCGCCGAAGGGAGGTTATCGGGGTTGGGGCCGGGGAGCTGTTTTTT.